These 18 T cell receptor beta chains were all obtained from the same sample, sequenced in a study of T cells in Graves' hyperthyroidism and ophthalmopathy. Using RNA transcripts as the source, TCR beta CDR3 regions were amplified. HTBI primers were the set used in a first-round RT-PCR of the TCR CDR3. One entry per CDR3 protein, called by TCRdb with MiXCR from the multiplex PCR reads. The table has a few hundred thousand distinct CDR3 sequences, roughly 15% seen once. Material: blood. The receptors come from a young woman with Graves' ophthalmopathy.

In its sample, this clonotype was seen many times. V and J are TRBV30 and TRBJ2-7; D not certain. This CDR3 has 11 residues. The V gene's germline CDR1 is GTSNPN and CDR2 SVGIG (reference sequence). The ends were cut back, 5 bases at V and 5 bases at J, with 10 bases in the middle. CDR3 protein: CAWGVQNEQYF. The CDR3 region has the DNA TGTGCCTGGGGGGTTCAGAACGAGCAGTACTTC.

The chain has TRBV7-9 and TRBJ2-5; no definite D call. Germline V gene sequence: CDR1 SEHNR, CDR2 FQNEAQ (reference sequence). V was shortened by 3 bases and J by 3 bases, with 8 bases between the two germline ends. The CDR3 loop spans 13 amino acids. The DNA of the CDR3 is TGTGCCAGCAGCTTCGAACTGGAAGAGACCCAGTACTTC. It encodes CASSFELEETQYF.

This clonotype showed up many times. This chain joins TRBV20-1 and TRBJ2-7, with 10 nucleotides matching TRBD2. The CDR3 loop spans 19 amino acids. V dropped 6 bases and J dropped 2; count of bases not matched to a gene: 22. Per germline, CDR1 DFQATT and CDR2 SNEGSKA (reference sequence). CDR3 DNA sequence: TGCAGTGCCCCAAAGGAGCGGGGGGGCCACCCCAAAACAACCTACGAGCAGTACTTC. Its translation: CSAPKERGGHPKTTYEQYF.

This clonotype was seen repeatedly, ten times or more. The chain joins TRBV11-2 to TRBJ2-7, with 9 bases lining up with TRBD1. CDR3 length: 14 amino acids. J lost 3 bases, V lost 10 bases, and 10 bases had no gene match. Germline V gives CDR1 SGHAT, CDR2 FQNNGV. CDR3 sequence: CATTTGTGIYEQYF. CDR3 DNA: TGTGCCACCACAACCGGGACAGGGATCTACGAGCAGTACTTC.

The J gene is TRBJ2-2, the V gene TRBV20-1; D is ambiguous. V lost 3 bases, J lost 1 base, and 6 bases lay in between. CDR3 length: 13 amino acids. Germline CDR1 is DFQATT and CDR2 is SNEGSKA (reference sequence). CDR3 loop: CSASFLNTGELFF. The CDR3 coding sequence is TGCAGTGCTAGTTTCCTGAACACCGGGGAGCTGTTTTTT.

This clonotype was picked up many times. The J gene is TRBJ2-3, the V gene TRBV28; 7 nucleotides line up with TRBD1. The CDR3 is 17 amino acids. Unmatched junction bases numbered 17, after V lost 7 bases and J lost 4 bases. Germline V gives CDR1 MDHEN, CDR2 SYDVKM. CDR3 DNA sequence: TGTGCCAGCACGCGAGGATGGGACAGTAAGGGAGCAGATACGCAGTATTTT. It codes for CASTRGWDSKGADTQYF.

The genes are TRBV12-5 and TRBJ2-3, with D hard to call. Germline CDR1 and CDR2: LGHNT and FRNRAP. Trimming cost V 1 base and J 0 bases, with 8 bases left between them. The CDR3 is made up of 15 amino acids. The CDR3 DNA reads as TGTGCTAGTGGTTTGGCCCCAGCTAGCACAGATACGCAGTATTTT. It encodes CASGLAPASTDTQYF.

The sample holds a few counts of this clonotype. A much larger clone differs by one base, so this may be a read error. The chain has TRBV3-1 and TRBJ1-2, with unresolved D. The CDR3 spans 18 residues. The germline V gene encodes CDR1 LGHDT and CDR2 YNNKEL (reference sequence). CDR3: CVSSQDRVGLRVNYGYTF. Written as DNA, the CDR3 is TGTGTCAGCAGCCAAGATCGAGTAGGCCTAAGGGTAAACTATGGCTACACCTTC. Full variable domain (rest looked up from reference TRBV3-1 and TRBJ1-2): DTAVSQTPKYLVTQMGNDKSIKCEQNLGHDTMYWYKQDSKKFLKIMFSYNNKELIINETVPNRFSPKSPDKAHLNLHINSLELGDSAVYFCVSSQDRVGLRVNYGYTFGSGTRLTVV.

This clonotype was counted ten times or more. This chain links TRBV20-1 with TRBJ2-7, with D possibly TRBD2 on 6 matching bases. Germline CDR1 DFQATT, CDR2 SNEGSKA (reference sequence). V was cut by 5 bases and J by 3 bases, with 11 bases left in between. This CDR3 contains 12 residues. The CDR3 reads CSAPRERYEQYF. CDR3 sequence (DNA): TGCAGTGCTCCCCGGGAGCGCTACGAGCAGTACTTC.

The chain links TRBV12-3 or TRBV12-4 to TRBJ2-1, with TRBD1 matching 9 bases. This CDR3 region has 15 residues. Trimming removed 3 bases from V and 3 bases from J; junction bases left unmatched: 3. The CDR3 loop is CASSFDRGFYNEQFF. As DNA, the CDR3 is TGTGCCAGCAGTTTCGACAGGGGGTTCTACAATGAGCAGTTCTTC.

The chain uses TRBV9 and TRBJ2-1; 11 positions agree with TRBD2. This CDR3 is 17 amino acids long. CDR1 is SGDLS and CDR2 is YYNGEE in the germline V gene. Germline trimming cut 3 bases from V and 4 bases from J; bases unmatched to any gene: 9. CDR3 sequence (DNA): TGTGCCAGCAGCGCGACTAGCGGGGCTCTGTCTTACAATGAGCAGTTCTTC. This sequence encodes CASSATSGALSYNEQFF. Looking up the rest from reference TRBV9 and TRBJ2-1 gives the full variable domain: DSGVTQTPKHLITATGQRVTLRCSPRSGDLSVYWYQQSLDQGLQFLIQYYNGEERAKGNILERFSAQQFPDLHSELNLSSLELGDSALYFCASSATSGALSYNEQFFGPGTRLTVL.

Ten or more counts support this clonotype. V and J are TRBV5-1 and TRBJ1-2; D is ambiguous. This CDR3 contains 14 residues. Trimming took 1 base from V and 5 from J, leaving 12 bases between them. The germline CDR1 and CDR2 sequences are SGHRS and YFSETQ. The CDR3 region has the DNA TGCGCCAGCAGCTTGACCGGCAATGAGTATGGCTACACCTTC. This encodes CASSLTGNEYGYTF.

The V and J genes are TRBV11-2 and TRBJ1-3; D perhaps matches TRBD1 (5 bases). Trimming pared 4 bases from V and 0 bases from J, leaving 13 bases between. The CDR3 has 16 residues. Germline loops: CDR1 SGHAT, CDR2 FQNNGV. For the CDR3, the DNA is TGTGCCAGCAGCTCGCGGACAATCGGCTCTGGAAACACCATATATTTT. It is translated as CASSSRTIGSGNTIYF.

CDR3 sequence: CASISGGPYEQYF. CDR3 in DNA: TGTGCCAGCATTTCCGGGGGGCCCTACGAGCAGTACTTC. The chain is built from TRBV6-2 or TRBV6-3 and TRBJ2-7, with D tentatively TRBD2 (7 bases). The germline V and J ends were trimmed by 7 bases and 2 bases, with 12 bases remaining between them. Germline V CDR1 and CDR2: MNHEY, SVGEGT. The CDR3 consists of 13 residues.

This clonotype was picked up many times. The chain has TRBV27 and TRBJ2-1; D is ambiguous. Germline V gives CDR1 MNHEY, CDR2 SMNVEV (reference sequence). The CDR3 runs to 12 residues. Trimming left V 6 bases short and J 5 bases short, with 8 bases between. The chain's CDR3 is CASSKFNNEQFF. CDR3 nucleotides: TGTGCCAGCAGCAAATTTAACAATGAGCAGTTCTTC.

The rearrangement uses TRBV27 and TRBJ2-7; 7 bases map to TRBD1. The CDR3 contains 15 residues. The J segment lost 4 bases and the V segment lost 6 bases, leaving 12 bases of the junction unmatched. Germline lookup yields CDR1 MNHEY and CDR2 SMNVEV (reference sequence). The CDR3 DNA reads TGTGCCAGCAGACGCGCCTCGGGACAGACTTACGAGCAGTACTTC. This translates into CASRRASGQTYEQYF.

In its sample, this clonotype was seen many times. The chain is built from TRBV28 and TRBJ1-3, with no clear D. Trimming stripped 4 bases from V and 3 bases from J, with 7 bases between. The CDR3 is 13 amino acids. The germline V gene has CDR1 MDHEN and CDR2 SYDVKM. Written as DNA, the CDR3 is TGTGCCAGCAGTTATAATAGTGGAAACACCATATATTTT. Encoded protein: CASSYNSGNTIYF. The complete variable domain, with remaining parts taken from reference TRBV28 and TRBJ1-3, reads DVKVTQSSRYLVKRTGEKVFLECVQDMDHENMFWYRQDPGLGLRLIYFSYDVKMKEKGDIPEGYSVSREKKERFSLILESASTNQTSMYLCASSYNSGNTIYFGEGSWLTVV.

This clonotype has a count of ten or more. The chain links TRBV20-1 to TRBJ1-1; the D gene is possibly TRBD1 (5 bases). The CDR3 extends over 10 amino acids. The V end was cut by 5 bases, the J end by 7 bases, with 8 bases between. The germline CDR1 and CDR2 sequences are DFQATT and SNEGSKA (reference sequence). The CDR3 region is CSAERGEAFF. DNA of the CDR3: TGCAGTGCTGAGAGGGGTGAAGCTTTCTTT.